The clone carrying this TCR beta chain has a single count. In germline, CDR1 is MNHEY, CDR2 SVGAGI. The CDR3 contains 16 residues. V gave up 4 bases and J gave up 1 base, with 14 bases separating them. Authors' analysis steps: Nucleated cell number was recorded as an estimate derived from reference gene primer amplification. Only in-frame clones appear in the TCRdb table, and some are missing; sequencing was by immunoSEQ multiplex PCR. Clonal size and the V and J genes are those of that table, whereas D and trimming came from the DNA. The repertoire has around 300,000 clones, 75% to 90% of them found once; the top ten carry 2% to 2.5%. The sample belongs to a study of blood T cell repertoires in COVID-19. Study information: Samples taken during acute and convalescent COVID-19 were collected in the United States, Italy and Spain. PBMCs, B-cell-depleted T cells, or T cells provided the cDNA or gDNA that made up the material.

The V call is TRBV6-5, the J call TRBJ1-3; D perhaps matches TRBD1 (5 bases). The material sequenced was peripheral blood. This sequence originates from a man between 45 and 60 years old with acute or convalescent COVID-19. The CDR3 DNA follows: TGTGCCAGCAGTTTAGGGACTCCAGCATCTGGAAACACCATATATTTT. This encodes CASSLGTPASGNTIYF.